The sequence of this T cell receptor beta chain was determined in a study of glioma-infiltrating T cells after dendritic cell vaccination. About the study: Monocyte-derived dendritic cells, cultured six to seven days with IL-4 and GM-CSF, were pulsed with autologous tumor lysate.

Stated time point: after dendritic cell vaccination, including at tumor progression/relapse. Before vaccination, two weeks after the third vaccination, and at progression, PBMC were collected. The CDR3 spans 9 residues. Germline loops: CDR1 DFQATT, CDR2 SNEGSKA (reference sequence). Regarding this clone: Compared with germline, one end of the junction differs, possibly owing to a read error. This sample also contains other DNA sequences that code for the same CDR3.

Sequencing was performed with immunoSEQ multiplex PCR; in TCRdb, only in-frame clones are kept and a portion is missing. The data hold 98,000 or so clones, with 65% to 85% observed a single time. The source material was blood, sampled after dendritic cell vaccination. The clonotype was recovered from a human donor with glioblastoma. The gene calls are TRBV20-1 and TRBJ1-1; perhaps TRBD1 as D (5 bases). The CDR3 coding sequence is TGCAGCGCTAGTCCAGGGGCTTTCTTT. Its protein product is CSASPGAFF.